The T cell receptor beta chain described here comes from a study of T cells in Graves' hyperthyroidism and ophthalmopathy. Whole-study findings and limits: Ophthalmopathy stood apart from stable hyperthyroidism in a 13 V-J model.

RNA transcripts provided the source from which TCR beta CDR3 regions were amplified. In the first-round RT-PCR of the TCR CDR3, the HTBI primer set was used. In TCRdb, the multiplex PCR reads were re-called with MiXCR into one record per CDR3 protein. The data show roughly 180,000 distinct CDR3 sequences, approximately 15% seen once. An absence of ophthalmopathy progression within 18 months meant stable Graves' hyperthyroidism. This clonotype occurred a few times. Its antigen is currently unknown. It may be a read error: a sequence one base away is much more abundant. J was trimmed by 6 bases and V by 6 bases; bases with no gene match: 8. From germline, CDR1 is MNHEY and CDR2 SVGEGT. The CDR3 runs to 14 residues.

The rearrangement joins TRBV6-2 or TRBV6-3 to TRBJ1-2, with TRBD1 identical over 9 bases. The sequence derives from a woman between 50 and 59 years old with Graves' hyperthyroidism. The specimen sequenced was blood. The CDR3 region has the DNA TGTGCCAGCAGAGCAGACAGGGGGATGCATGGCTACACCTTC. Its protein is CASRADRGMHGYTF.